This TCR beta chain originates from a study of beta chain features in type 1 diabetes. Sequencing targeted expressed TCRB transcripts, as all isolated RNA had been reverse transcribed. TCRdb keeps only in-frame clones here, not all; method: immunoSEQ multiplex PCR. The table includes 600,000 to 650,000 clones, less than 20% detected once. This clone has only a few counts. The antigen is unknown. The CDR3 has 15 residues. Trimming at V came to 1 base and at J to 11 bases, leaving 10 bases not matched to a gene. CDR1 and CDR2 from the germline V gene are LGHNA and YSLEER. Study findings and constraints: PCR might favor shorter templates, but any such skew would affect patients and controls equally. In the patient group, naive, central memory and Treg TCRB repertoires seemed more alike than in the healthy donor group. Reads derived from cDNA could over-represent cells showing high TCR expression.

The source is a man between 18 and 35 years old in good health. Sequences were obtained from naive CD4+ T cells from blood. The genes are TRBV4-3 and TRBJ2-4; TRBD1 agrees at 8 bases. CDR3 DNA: TGCGCCAGCAGCCAAGGGACAGGGCCAGGGAGAGTTCAGTACTTC. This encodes CASSQGTGPGRVQYF.